This T cell receptor (beta chain) was sequenced for a study of blood T cell repertoires in COVID-19. Germline-derived CDR1 and CDR2 are SGHNT and YENEEA. V lost 5 bases to trimming and J lost 0 bases, with 5 bases between them. The CDR3 runs 12 residues. Original processing notes: Amplified reference gene primers provided the basis for estimating nucleated cell counts. The assay was immunoSEQ multiplex PCR, and TCRdb's table has in-frame clones only and misses some. Clonal size and the V and J genes are those of that table, whereas D and trimming came from the DNA. The sample consists of some 250,000 clones, about 90% of them appearing once.

Specimen: peripheral blood. The receptor comes from a man in his 60s with acute or convalescent COVID-19. The chain carries TRBV11-3 and TRBJ2-7; D gene unclear. CDR3 in amino acids: CASSQISYEQYF. CDR3 bases: TGTGCCAGCAGCCAGATCTCCTACGAGCAGTACTTC.